This T cell receptor beta chain was observed in a study of T cell repertoires in cytomegalovirus infection. Background on the study: Public TCR beta signatures provided an indication of both CMV infection and a matching HLA type.

Overall study findings and caveats: CMV-specific TCR beta clonotypes restricted by HLA-C dominated the ex vivo response. The study identified carriers of CMV plus the relevant HLA from cumulative public TCR beta family frequency.

In TCRdb, the reads were re-called with MiXCR into one record per CDR3 protein. The data contain 300,000 to 400,000 distinct CDR3 sequences, about a sixth of them singletons. There are many counts of this clonotype. Its cognate antigen is unknown. Between the trimmed V and J ends, which lost 3 bases and 2 bases, there was a span of 11 bases. Germline V lookup: CDR1 DFQATT, CDR2 SNEGSKA (reference sequence). This CDR3 has 13 amino acids. The chain has TRBV20-1 and TRBJ2-7, with unresolved D. The sample consisted of PBMCs. The sequence derives from a human donor in good health (CMV status not recorded). Some clones in this sample may be carry-over from other donors' samples. CDR3 protein: CSASGSAPYEQYF. In DNA, the CDR3 is TGCAGTGCTAGCGGGTCCGCCCCCTACGAGCAGTACTTC.